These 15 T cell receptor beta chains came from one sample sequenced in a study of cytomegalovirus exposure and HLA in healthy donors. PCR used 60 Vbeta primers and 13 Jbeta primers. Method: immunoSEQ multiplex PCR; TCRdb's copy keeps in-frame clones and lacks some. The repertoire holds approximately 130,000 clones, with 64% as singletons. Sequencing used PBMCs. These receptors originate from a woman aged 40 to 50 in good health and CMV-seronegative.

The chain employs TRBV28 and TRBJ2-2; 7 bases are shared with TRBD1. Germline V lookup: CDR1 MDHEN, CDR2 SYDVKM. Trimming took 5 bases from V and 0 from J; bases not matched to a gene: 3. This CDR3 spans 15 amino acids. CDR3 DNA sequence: TGTGCCAGCAGTCTCGGACAGGCGAACACCGGGGAGCTGTTTTTT. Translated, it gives CASSLGQANTGELFF. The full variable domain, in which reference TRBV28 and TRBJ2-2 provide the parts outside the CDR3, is DVKVTQSSRYLVKRTGEKVFLECVQDMDHENMFWYRQDPGLGLRLIYFSYDVKMKEKGDIPEGYSVSREKKERFSLILESASTNQTSMYLCASSLGQANTGELFFGEGSRLTVL.

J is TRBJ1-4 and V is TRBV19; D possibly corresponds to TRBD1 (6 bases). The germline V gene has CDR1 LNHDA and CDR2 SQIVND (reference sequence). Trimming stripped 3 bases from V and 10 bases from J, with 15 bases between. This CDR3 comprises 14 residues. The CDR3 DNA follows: TGTGCCAGTAGTATGGCCGGGACAACTGGAAAACTGTTTTTT. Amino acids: CASSMAGTTGKLFF. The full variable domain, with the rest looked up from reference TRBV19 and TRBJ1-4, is DGGITQSPKYLFRKEGQNVTLSCEQNLNHDAMYWYRQDPGQGLRLIYYSQIVNDFQKGDIAEGYSVSREKKESFPLTVTSAQKNPTAFYLCASSMAGTTGKLFFGSGTQLSVL.

CDR3 residues: CASSQTASSTDTQYF. The CDR3 DNA follows: TGTGCCAGCAGCCAGACAGCGTCTAGCACAGATACGCAGTATTTT. This chain links TRBV9 with TRBJ2-3, with D possibly TRBD1 on 5 matching bases. Trimming removed 4 bases from V and 0 bases from J, with 12 bases in between. This CDR3 comprises 15 residues. Germline values: CDR1 SGDLS, CDR2 YYNGEE.

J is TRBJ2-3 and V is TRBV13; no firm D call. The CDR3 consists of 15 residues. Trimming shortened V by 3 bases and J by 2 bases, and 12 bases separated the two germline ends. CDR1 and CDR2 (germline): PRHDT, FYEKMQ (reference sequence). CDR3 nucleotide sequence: TGTGCCAGCAGCTTGAGGTCCCTAAACACAGATACGCAGTATTTT. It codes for CASSLRSLNTDTQYF.

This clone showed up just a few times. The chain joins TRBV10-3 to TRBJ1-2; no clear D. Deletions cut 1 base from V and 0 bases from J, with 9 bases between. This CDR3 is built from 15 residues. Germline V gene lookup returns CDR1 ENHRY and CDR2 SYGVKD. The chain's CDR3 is CAISELLTSNYGYTF. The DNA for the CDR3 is TGTGCCATCAGTGAGTTGTTGACTTCTAACTATGGCTACACCTTC.

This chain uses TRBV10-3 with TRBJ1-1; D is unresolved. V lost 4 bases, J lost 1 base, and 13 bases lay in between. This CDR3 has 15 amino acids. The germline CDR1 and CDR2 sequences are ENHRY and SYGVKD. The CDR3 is CAISGTAGRNTEAFF. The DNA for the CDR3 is TGTGCCATCAGTGGAACGGCGGGGAGGAACACTGAAGCTTTCTTT.

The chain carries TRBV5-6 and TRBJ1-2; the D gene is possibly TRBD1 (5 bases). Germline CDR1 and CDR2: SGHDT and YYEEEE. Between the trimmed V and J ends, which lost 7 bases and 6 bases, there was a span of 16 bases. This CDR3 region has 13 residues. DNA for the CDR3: TGTGCCAGCGGGGCCGACAGAGCCCATGGCTACACCTTC. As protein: CASGADRAHGYTF.

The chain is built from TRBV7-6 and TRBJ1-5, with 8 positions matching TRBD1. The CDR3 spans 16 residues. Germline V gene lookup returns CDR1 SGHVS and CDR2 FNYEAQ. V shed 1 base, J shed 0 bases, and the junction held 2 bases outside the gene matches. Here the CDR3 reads CASSLGGQDSNQPQHF. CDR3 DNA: TGTGCCAGCAGCTTAGGGGGACAGGATAGCAATCAGCCCCAGCATTTT.

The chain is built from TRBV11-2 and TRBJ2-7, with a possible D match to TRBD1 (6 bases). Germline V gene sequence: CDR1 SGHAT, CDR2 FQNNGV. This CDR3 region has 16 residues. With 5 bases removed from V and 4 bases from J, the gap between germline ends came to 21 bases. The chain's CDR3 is CASSPLMRQDRYEQYF. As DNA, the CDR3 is TGTGCCAGCAGCCCCCTGATGCGACAGGATAGGTACGAGCAGTACTTC.

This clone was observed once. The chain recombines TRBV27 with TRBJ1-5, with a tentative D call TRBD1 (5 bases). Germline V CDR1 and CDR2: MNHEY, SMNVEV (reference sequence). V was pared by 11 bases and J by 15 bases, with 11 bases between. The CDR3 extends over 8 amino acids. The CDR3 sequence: CAFYGGHF. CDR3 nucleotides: TGTGCCTTCTACGGGGGGCATTTT.

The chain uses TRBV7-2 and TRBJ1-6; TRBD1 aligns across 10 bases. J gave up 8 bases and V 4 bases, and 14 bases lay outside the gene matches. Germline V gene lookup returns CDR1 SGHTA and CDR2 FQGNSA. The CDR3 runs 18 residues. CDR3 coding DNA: TGTGCCAGCAGCTCAAGACAGGGGGCAAGAATGAAGTATTCACCCCTCCACTTT. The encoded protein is CASSSRQGARMKYSPLHF.

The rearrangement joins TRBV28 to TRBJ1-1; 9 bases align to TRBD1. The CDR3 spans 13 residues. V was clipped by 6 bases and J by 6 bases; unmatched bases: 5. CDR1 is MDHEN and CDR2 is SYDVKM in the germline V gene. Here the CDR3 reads CASRPQGAPEAFF. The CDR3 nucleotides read TGTGCCAGCAGGCCACAGGGGGCGCCTGAAGCTTTCTTT.

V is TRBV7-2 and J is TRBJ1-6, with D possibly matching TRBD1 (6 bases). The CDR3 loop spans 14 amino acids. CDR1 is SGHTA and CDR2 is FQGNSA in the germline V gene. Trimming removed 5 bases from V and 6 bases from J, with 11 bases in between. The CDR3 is CASSKDSINSPLHF. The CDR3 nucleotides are TGTGCCAGCAGCAAGGACAGTATTAATTCACCCCTCCACTTT.

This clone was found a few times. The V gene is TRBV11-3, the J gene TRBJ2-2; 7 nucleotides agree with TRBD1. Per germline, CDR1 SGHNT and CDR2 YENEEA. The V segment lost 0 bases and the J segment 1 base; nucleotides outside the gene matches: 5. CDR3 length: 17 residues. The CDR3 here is CASSLDLTGENTGELFF. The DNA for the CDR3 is TGTGCCAGCAGCTTAGACCTCACAGGGGAGAACACCGGGGAGCTGTTTTTT.

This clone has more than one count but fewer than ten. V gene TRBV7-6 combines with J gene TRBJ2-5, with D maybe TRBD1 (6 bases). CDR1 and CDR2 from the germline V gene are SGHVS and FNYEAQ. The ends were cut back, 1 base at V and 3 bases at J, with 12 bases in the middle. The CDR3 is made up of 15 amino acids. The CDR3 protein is CASSLGGRFEETQYF. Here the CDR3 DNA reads TGTGCCAGCAGCTTAGGGGGGCGCTTCGAAGAGACCCAGTACTTC.